Listed here are 7 T cell receptor beta chains from one sample, sequenced in a study of CD8 T cells in Susac syndrome. RNA, at about 0.45 to 1 ug, was reverse transcribed with random hexamers. Each CDR3 protein is one row after TCRdb ran MiXCR on the immunoSEQ multiplex PCR reads. The repertoire includes under 200,000 distinct CDR3 sequences, around 95% of them detected once, and approximately 0.1% sits in the top ten. Sequencing was performed on CD4+ T cells from PBMCs. The receptors here all came from a human donor in good health.

This clonotype was found once. The rearrangement joins TRBV11-1 to TRBJ1-1; D not certain. CDR3 length: 13 amino acids. Germline V CDR1 and CDR2: SGHAT, FQDESV (reference sequence). Trimming took 3 bases from V and 3 from J, leaving 8 bases between them. The CDR3 nucleotides read TGTGCCAGCAGCTTTATAAGGGACACTGAAGCTTTCTTT. The encoded protein is CASSFIRDTEAFF.

V usage is TRBV9 and J usage is TRBJ1-6; D ambiguous. The CDR3 is 16 amino acids. Germline CDR1 reads SGDLS; CDR2 reads YYNGEE. Trimming cost V 3 bases and J 7 bases, with 17 bases left between them. The CDR3 region has the DNA TGTGCCAGCAGCGAATCAATTCCCCTTTCGAATTCACCCCTCCACTTT. It codes for CASSESIPLSNSPLHF. The whole variable domain, filled in from reference TRBV9 and TRBJ1-6, reads DSGVTQTPKHLITATGQRVTLRCSPRSGDLSVYWYQQSLDQGLQFLIQYYNGEERAKGNILERFSAQQFPDLHSELNLSSLELGDSALYFCASSESIPLSNSPLHFGNGTRLTVT.

The CDR3, as DNA: TGTGCCACCAGTGAGCCCACGCTGGGACTAGCGGGAGCACCGCAGTATTTT. Encoded protein: CATSEPTLGLAGAPQYF. The V gene is TRBV24-1, the J gene TRBJ2-3; 14 nucleotides align to TRBD2. The J segment lost 10 bases and the V segment lost 4 bases, leaving 12 bases of the junction unmatched. The CDR3 extends over 17 amino acids. The germline gives CDR1 KGHDR, CDR2 SFDVKD.

This clonotype was seen once. CDR3 region: CASSVAGTSGTYEQYF. CDR3 nucleotide sequence: TGTGCCAGCAGCGTAGCCGGGACTAGCGGGACCTACGAGCAGTACTTC. The chain is built from TRBV9 and TRBJ2-7; 13 positions match TRBD2. The V segment lost 0 bases and the J segment 2 bases; nucleotides outside the gene matches: 2. Looked up from germline, CDR1 is SGDLS and CDR2 is YYNGEE. The CDR3 is 16 residues long.

The J gene is TRBJ1-1, the V gene TRBV12-3 or TRBV12-4; 10 bases map to TRBD1. V dropped 2 bases and J dropped 8; count of bases not matched to a gene: 5. The CDR3 consists of 14 residues. This chain's CDR3 is CASSLRTGGDEAFF. The CDR3 DNA reads TGTGCCAGCAGTTTACGGACAGGGGGAGACGAAGCTTTCTTT.

The chain employs TRBV19 and TRBJ1-5, with unresolved D. The V and J ends lost 3 bases and 5 bases respectively, with 5 bases between them. CDR1 and CDR2 from the germline V gene are LNHDA and SQIVND (reference sequence). The CDR3 is made up of 12 amino acids. CDR3 protein: CASSILDQPQHF. The CDR3 DNA reads TGTGCCAGTAGTATCTTGGATCAGCCCCAGCATTTT.

The chain carries TRBV29-1 and TRBJ2-1; 10 bases are a match to TRBD2. With 2 bases clipped from V and 3 bases from J, the junction kept 4 bases outside the gene matches. This CDR3 region has 15 residues. CDR1 is SQVTM and CDR2 is ANQGSEA in the germline V gene. The CDR3 bases are TGCAGCGTTGAAACGGGACTAGCGAACTACAATGAGCAGTTCTTC. It yields the protein CSVETGLANYNEQFF.